The rows below give T cell receptor beta chains drawn from one sample of a study of T cell clones after liver transplantation. The repertoire was sequenced with immunoSEQ multiplex PCR; TCRdb's copy has only in-frame clones and lacks some. The table has 20,000 to 25,000 clones, around 63% seen once. The source was CD4+ T cells from blood, collected before liver transplant. Receptors were obtained from a human donor who received a liver transplant. Each CDR3 is given with its conserved first and last residue. Fields, in order: V gene, clone size, D gene, J gene, CDR3 DNA, CDR3 protein. A D gene is named only where the DNA matches it firmly. The size field is filled for only some rows; it gives once, few, many or a size class.

>TRBV4-2|few|-|TRBJ1-6
TGTGCCAGCAGCCATCCGGGGGGGAATAATTCACCCCTCCACTTT
CASSHPGGNNSPLHF
>TRBV28|-|-|TRBJ2-2
TGTGCCAGCAGGCCGGGGTGGGCCGGGGAGCTGTTTTTT
CASRPGWAGELFF
>TRBV2|-|-|TRBJ2-1
TGTGCCAGCAGGTTGCTGGACCTAGGTAATGAGCAGTTCTTC
CASRLLDLGNEQFF
>TRBV11-2|-|TRBD1|TRBJ1-3
TGTGCCAGCAGCCTCGACTCGGACAGGGGGGGAAACACCATATATTTT
CASSLDSDRGGNTIYF
>TRBV1|few|-|TRBJ2-1
TGCACCAGCAGCCAAGATTTGGGGCGGGGGGCCCACTCCTACAATGAGCAGTTCTTC
CTSSQDLGRGAHSYNEQFF
>TRBV19|once|TRBD2|TRBJ2-3
TGTGCCAGTAGTATTCAAGCGGGAGGATCAGATACGCAGTATTTT
CASSIQAGGSDTQYF
>TRBV2|medium-sized|TRBD2|TRBJ2-1
TGTGCCAGCAGCGGACGGGAGGGCTACTACAATGAGCAGTTCTTC
CASSGREGYYNEQFF
>TRBV11-2|few|TRBD1|TRBJ2-1
TGTGCCAGCAGGTCAATCCGGACAGGCGAGGAGCAGTTCTTC
CASRSIRTGEEQFF
>TRBV5-1|-|TRBD2|TRBJ2-2
TGCGCCAGCAGCTTGGTGGGACTAGCCTCCGGGGAGCTGTTTTTT
CASSLVGLASGELFF
>TRBV5-6|-|-|TRBJ1-4
TGTGCCAGCAGCGTGGGTCCTTCGCCTAATGAAAAACTGTTTTTT
CASSVGPSPNEKLFF
>TRBV6-5|-|-|TRBJ2-5
TGTGCCAGCACCCACGAGGGCAGTGGGACCCAGTACTTC
CASTHEGSGTQYF
>TRBV5-8|-|-|TRBJ2-7
TGTGCCAGCAGCCCTCCGGCCTTC
CASSPPAF
>TRBV7-2|-|TRBD2|TRBJ2-3
TGTGCCAGCAGCTTACGGGCGGGAGCGCGCACAGATACGCAGTATTTT
CASSLRAGARTDTQYF
>TRBV28|once|TRBD2|TRBJ2-5
TGTGCCAGCAGTTTGGGCCCCGTAGCGGGGAGCGACGGCAGGGAGACCCAGTACTTC
CASSLGPVAGSDGRETQYF
>TRBV6-1|-|-|TRBJ1-4
TGTGCCAGCAGTGAAGTATCAGGGGCAGGTGAAAAACTGTTTTTT
CASSEVSGAGEKLFF
>TRBV29-1|-|-|TRBJ1-2
TGCAGCGTCCAAATACCCGGTATTTGGGGCTACACCTTC
CSVQIPGIWGYTF
>TRBV7-2|-|TRBD1|TRBJ1-1
TGTGCCAGCAGCTCCAACCAGGGGGGCACTGAAGCTTTCTTT
CASSSNQGGTEAFF
>TRBV5-6|-|-|TRBJ1-2
TGTGCCAGCAGCTTGGGGCCGGGGAATAACTATGGCTACACCTTC
CASSLGPGNNYGYTF
>TRBV4-1|-|-|TRBJ2-3
TGCGCCAGCAGCCCCGACAATATTTTAGGGCCTAGCACAGATACGCAGTATTTT
CASSPDNILGPSTDTQYF
>TRBV4-1|-|TRBD1|TRBJ2-3
TGCGCCAGCAGCCAAGGGGACAGGGGAACAGATACGCAGTATTTT
CASSQGDRGTDTQYF
>TRBV28|-|TRBD2|TRBJ2-2
TGTGCGACCGGTAGCGGGGGGGCCGGGACCGGGGAGCTGTTTTTT
CATGSGGAGTGELFF
>TRBV2|-|TRBD1|TRBJ2-2
TGTGCCAGCAGTACCAGGGGGAAAGGGAGCGGGGAGCTGTTTTTT
CASSTRGKGSGELFF
>TRBV7-8|-|TRBD1|TRBJ2-5
TGTGCCAGCAGCTACGGGACAGGGAACCAAGAGACCCAGTACTTC
CASSYGTGNQETQYF
>TRBV29-1|-|-|TRBJ1-2
TGCAGCGTTGAAGGGGGGGCCCGGGGTGGCTACACCTTC
CSVEGGARGGYTF
>TRBV29-1|-|-|TRBJ1-2
TGCAGCGTTGAAGAGCCGGGGGCGGCAGGCTACACCTTC
CSVEEPGAAGYTF
>TRBV5-1|few|TRBD2|TRBJ2-2
TGCGCCAGCAGCTTTAGCGGGAAGAACACCGGGGAGCTGTTTTTT
CASSFSGKNTGELFF
>TRBV28|-|TRBD1|TRBJ1-2
TGTGCCAGCAGTACTCCGGGACAGGACCGTTATGGCTACACCTTC
CASSTPGQDRYGYTF
>TRBV7-2|-|TRBD2|TRBJ2-1
TGTGCCAGCAGCCCTAGCGGGAGTAATTCCCATGAGCAGTTCTTC
CASSPSGSNSHEQFF
>TRBV7-2|-|-|TRBJ1-2
TGTGCCAGCAGCTTATCTGGGGTTGTTGGCTATGGCTACACCTTC
CASSLSGVVGYGYTF
>TRBV30|-|TRBD1|TRBJ2-7
TGTGCCGGCCAAGGGACAGGGGGCTACGAGCAGTACTTC
CAGQGTGGYEQYF
>TRBV7-2|-|TRBD1|TRBJ2-5
TGTGCCAGCAGCTCCGGACAGGGGGAAGAGACCCAGTACTTC
CASSSGQGEETQYF
>TRBV9|-|TRBD2|TRBJ2-5
TGTGCCAGCAGCGTAGTGGCTAGCGGGCAAGAGACCCAGTACTTC
CASSVVASGQETQYF
>TRBV19|-|-|TRBJ2-3
TGTGCCAGTAGTCGGGACTCGCTCACAGATACGCAGTATTTT
CASSRDSLTDTQYF
>TRBV5-1|-|-|TRBJ2-1
TGCGCCAGCAGCTTTAGTCTAGGGGGAGCGGGTGAGCAGTTCTTC
CASSFSLGGAGEQFF
>TRBV20-1|-|-|TRBJ2-5
TGCAGTGCTAGTTCAGAGGAGACCCAGTACTTC
CSASSEETQYF
>TRBV9|-|-|TRBJ2-5
TGTGCCAGCAGCGTAGTGGCCGGGGGCGGTGGAGAGACCCAGTACTTC
CASSVVAGGGGETQYF
>TRBV5-1|-|TRBD1|TRBJ1-1
TGCGCCAGCAGCGCACAGGGGTTGGTCACTGAAGCTTTCTTT
CASSAQGLVTEAFF
>TRBV11-3|-|-|TRBJ2-1
TGTGCCAGCAGCTTAGATCCTCAAACCTACAATGAGCAGTTCTTC
CASSLDPQTYNEQFF
>TRBV4-1|-|-|TRBJ2-3
TGCGCCAGCAGCCAAGTCGACGGGGGAAGCACAGATACGCAGTATTTT
CASSQVDGGSTDTQYF
>TRBV5-4|-|TRBD2|TRBJ2-1
TGTGCCAGCAGCTTGGGACTAGCTGATCCTAGCGATGAGCAGTTCTTC
CASSLGLADPSDEQFF
>TRBV18|-|-|TRBJ2-5
TGTGCCAGCTCGGGGGGATTTCAAGAGACCCAGTACTTC
CASSGGFQETQYF
>TRBV6-6|few|-|TRBJ1-5
TGTGCCAGCATTTCTCACACAGGGACTACCAATCAGCCCCAGCATTTT
CASISHTGTTNQPQHF
>TRBV6-5|-|-|TRBJ2-5
TGTGCCAGCAGTTACTCATCTCCAGAGCTCCAAGAGACCCAGTACTTC
CASSYSSPELQETQYF
>TRBV5-7|-|-|TRBJ2-7
TGTGCCAGCAGCTCTTTTTCCGGGATAGGGGTATCCTACGAGCAGTACTTC
CASSSFSGIGVSYEQYF
>TRBV7-9|-|-|TRBJ1-2
TGTGCCAGCAGCCGGGACCCTAACTATGGCTACACCTTC
CASSRDPNYGYTF
>TRBV4-3|-|-|TRBJ2-3
TGCGCCAGCAGCCAAGATGGGGAAGATACGCAGTATTTT
CASSQDGEDTQYF
>TRBV5-1|-|TRBD1|TRBJ1-2
TGCGCCAGCAGCTTGTGGGGGGACAGGCCCGAGAGGGGTGGCTACACCTTC
CASSLWGDRPERGGYTF
>TRBV19|-|-|TRBJ1-2
TGTGCCAGTAGTATAGGTCGGGTCTATGGCTACACCTTC
CASSIGRVYGYTF
>TRBV18|medium-sized|-|TRBJ1-2
TGTGCCAGCTCATTTTCCCGGGACATGGGTGGCTACACCTTC
CASSFSRDMGGYTF
>TRBV7-2|-|TRBD1|TRBJ1-6
TGTGCCAGCACCAGACAGGGGGGATCACCCCTCCACTTT
CASTRQGGSPLHF
>TRBV28|once|-|TRBJ1-1
TGTGCCAGCAGTTTGGGCGGGGCACGGGGCACTGAAGCTTTCTTT
CASSLGGARGTEAFF
>TRBV11-3|few|TRBD2|TRBJ2-4
TGTGCCAGCAGCCCGGGGGGGTCGAGCAAAAACATTCAGTACTTC
CASSPGGSSKNIQYF
>TRBV29-1|-|-|TRBJ1-6
TGCAGCGTTGCGGTCACAGCCTCCAATTCACCCCTCCACTTT
CSVAVTASNSPLHF